This record covers a single T cell receptor beta chain. Its antigen is currently unknown. Treatment: roughly 18 received Ad26.COV2.S at low or high dose, single or two shots; about 5 received placebo; per-sample allocation not given. At day 63 after the first vaccine or placebo injection, samples were drawn. Sequencing was performed with immunoSEQ multiplex PCR; in TCRdb, only in-frame clones are kept and a portion is missing. In the table there are approximately 340,000 clones, about 85% of which are singletons. These data come from a study of Ad26.COV2.S vaccination and SARS-CoV-2 variants. Study context: Each vaccinee took Ad26.COV2.S intramuscularly, once or twice 56 days apart.

CDR1 is SGHNT, CDR2 YYREEE, per germline (reference sequence). Trimming removed 0 bases from V and 2 bases from J; junction bases left unmatched: 5. The CDR3 runs 17 residues. Overall study findings and caveats: Among vaccine recipients, spike-specific TCR breadth exceeded that of placebo recipients.

V is TRBV5-4 and J is TRBJ2-2; TRBD2 aligns across 9 bases. The starting material was peripheral blood, obtained in a trial of Ad26.COV2.S vaccine versus placebo. This sequence was found in a person between 18 and 59 years old who received the Ad26.COV2.S COVID-19 vaccine or a placebo. The CDR3, as DNA: TGTGCCAGCAGCTTGGGTGGCCTAGCGGGAAACACCGGGGAGCTGTTTTTT. Protein sequence: CASSLGGLAGNTGELFF.